This T cell receptor beta chain was captured in a study of cytomegalovirus exposure and HLA in healthy donors (dated by TCRdb to about 2017). Regarding the research as a whole: In an earlier analysis of under 750 of the donors, 276 Gb of sequence data and approximately 120 million unique TCR beta sequences from some 170 million T cells were reported. An early release covering roughly 640 HLA-typed donors comprised 250 to 350 gigabases of sequencing data and some 79 million unique TCR sequences. Of the approximately 400 genotyped donors, over 65% fell in the genetic ancestry cluster associated with self-reported Caucasian donors. The study aimed to test whether cataloging public T cell receptors could reveal signatures of past pathogen exposure. The study used immunosequencing to profile the T cell repertoires of approximately 650 subjects and linked those repertoires to cytomegalovirus serostatus. Along with the roughly 610-subject first cohort, a separate validation cohort of over a hundred different subjects was used. The study combined high-throughput TCR immunosequencing, statistical association of individual TCRs with disease status, and machine learning to predict cytomegalovirus infection status. A later analysis re-examined previously published TCR beta repertoires from about 700 donors and added high-resolution HLA genotyping to investigate patterns of TCR occurrence. Rather than drawing on any new phenotypic data, the later analysis identified candidate immune exposures from TCR beta sequences and the way those sequences occurred across donors. In an earlier analysis of roughly 540 of the donors, high-throughput TCR beta sequencing was used to judge whether each TCR beta V gene segment behaved as functional or pseudogenic. Donor age, sex, ethnicity and CMV serostatus were compiled together with the repertoire data. A later genetic analysis took genome-wide SNP genotypes for about three fifths of the 666 donors and used that subset as a discovery cohort. All discovery cohort repertoires had been generated using a single sequencing platform. HLA typing covered class I and class II loci at four-digit resolution. Typing coverage varied by locus: roughly 629-640 donors for A, B, C, DRB1 and DQB1; roughly 560 for DQA1; around 610 for DPA1; around 490 for DPB1. About five DR-DQ haplotypes were treated as single units for association and clustering because of strong linkage in the cohort. On average, 235,054 unique TCR beta nucleotide sequences were sequenced per donor among 350 to 400 genotyped donors of the cohort, with about 19% of those sequences being non-productive.

The cohort comprised some 730 healthy bone marrow donors. All cohort members were sampled while nominally healthy, although unrecorded immune exposures were likely present. The donor was CMV seronegative and was included in the group of a few hundred seronegative cohort members. Every donor gave a peripheral blood sample, and the peripheral blood mononuclear cells from that sample were used for TCR beta sequencing. The Qiagen DNeasy Blood Extraction Kit was used to extract genomic DNA from the blood cell samples. A remark on this clone: The specificity of this receptor is unknown. Base qualities are not at hand, and no much larger clone is one base apart.

Clipping removes 5 bases from V and 7 bases from J, with 8 as the unmatched junction base count. Inclusive of the bounding cysteine and phenylalanine, the CDR3 is 14 residues long. The kept DNA is CDR3 alone, 42 bases in frame from the first base. Taken from the germline V gene, the CDR1 and CDR2 loops are SGHTA and FQGTGA. What the work shows at the level of the full study, not this receptor alone: Some IMGT-functional V segments, including TRBV6-2 and TRBV6-3, could not be distinguished by the 87-base-pair reads and were therefore excluded. V-gene and J-gene trimming of TCR beta chains was associated with a missense DCLRE1C variant in a later genetic analysis, and the association was replicated in an independent cohort. Specific HLA alleles were associated with about 17,000 TCR beta sequences at a false discovery rate of 0.05 in a later analysis. The study gave a list of under 200 TCR beta chains associated with cytomegalovirus. A later analysis found that HLA-associated TCR beta chains were more clonally expanded and had lower generation probabilities than equally common non-associated chains. The earlier analysis of nearly 600 of the donors excluded approximately 17 rarely observed V segments, including chromosome 9 orphons, because counts were too low. A group of highly shared sequence variants was considered likely to be a technical artifact of the sequencing pipeline. Most CMV-associated TCR beta chains appeared to be HLA-restricted in a later analysis, and the HLA associations seemed to be driven largely by CMV exposure. Because HLA typing was unavailable for some donors at each locus, only the typed subset was used in association tests. This cohort had only TCR beta chains sequenced, and the lack of alpha or paired-chain data limited which features could be detected. Cytomegalovirus status was reported to be diagnosed by the classifier with high specificity and sensitivity in both the original and validation cohorts. In an earlier analysis of approximately 600 of the donors, most TCR beta V segments were observed in productive rearrangements about 90% or about 30% of the time, broadly matching IMGT annotations. A later genetic analysis reported fewer N-insertions in productive TCRs among donors in an Asian-associated ancestry cluster than the roughly 650-donor mean. A few of the identified cytomegalovirus-associated TCR beta chains were confirmed in vitro to be specific for cytomegalovirus antigens. The authors suggested that the approach could potentially be extended to other disease states and immunological phenotypes. Linkage disequilibrium might explain the correlated functional status among segregating V segments, but an unknown experimental factor could not be ruled out. A further reported finding was that TCR beta sequences accurately predicted the HLA-A and HLA-B alleles for most subjects in the first cohort. Assigning TCR associations to individual alleles was difficult when HLA alleles, especially DR and DQ, strongly co-occurred. Immune exposure information for the cohort was limited to CMV serostatus. In a later analysis, TCR association rates were found to vary across HLA loci, with the most associated TCRs seen for DRB1 alleles and the fewest for HLA-C alleles. A later analysis reported that several top co-occurrence clusters appeared linked to parvovirus B19, influenza, CMV and Epstein-Barr virus. Most TCR sequences were observed very rarely across donors, whereas some public TCRs were present in many individuals. Roughly uniform sequencing depth across donors was assumed in presence/absence analyses, although this assumption may not hold.

Library creation used the immunoSEQ multiplex PCR assay. The multiplex PCR relied on a mix of 60 forward primers for TCR Vbeta segments and 13 reverse primers for TCR Jbeta segments. Amplification of the CDR3 region of rearranged TCR beta genes was performed with a multiplex PCR assay on genomic DNA. Amplified TCR beta libraries were sequenced as 87-base-pair reads on the Illumina HiSeq System. The published analysis was carried out like this. A later analysis tallied approximately 87 million unique TCR beta chains across the approximately 670 repertoires, and 10 million to 11 million of those chains were shared by two or more donors. A nearest-neighbor algorithm error-corrected the raw reads and collapsed the reads into unique sequences, merging closely related sequences to remove PCR and sequencing errors. To assign V, D and J gene segments, CDR3 sequences were aligned to IMGT reference sequences. For a sequence to be retained, a match of at least six nucleotides to both a V gene segment and a J gene segment was required. A rearrangement counted as productive if the CDR3 had no stop codons and remained in frame with V and J, and every other rearrangement counted as non-productive. CDR3 was defined by IMGT convention, running from the second conserved V-encoded cysteine to the conserved J-encoded phenylalanine. Sequences without an unambiguous match to a single V gene segment were excluded from the earlier analysis of a few hundred of the donors. In an earlier analysis of a few hundred of the donors, V segments were called functional above 56.7% productive rearrangements and were called segregating when the between-donor standard deviation exceeded 5%. A statistical classification framework was built to diagnose cytomegalovirus status from the catalog of TCR beta chain sequences. In a later analysis, V and J genes were assigned by comparing TCR nucleotide sequences against IMGT/GENE-DB human TR gene sequences. A later analysis assigned CDR3 sequences and most-parsimonious VDJ recombination scenarios with the TCRdist pipeline. In a later analysis, each TCR beta chain was defined by its CDR3 amino acid sequence together with its V-gene family, and reads without a unique V-gene family were excluded. To address suspected cross-contamination and a sequencing artifact, a later analysis removed over 500 highly shared, low-generation-probability nucleotide sequences. In a later analysis, a clonal expansion index was calculated for each public chain from normalized within-repertoire ranks of inferred template counts. In a later analysis, generation probabilities were computed with a VDJ recombination model fitted to out-of-frame rearrangements, and the resulting probabilities were checked against IGoR. In a later analysis, TCR-TCR, TCR-HLA and TCR-CMV co-occurrence was scored with hypergeometric tests, and a repertoire-size bias correction was applied to TCR pairs. False discovery rates were estimated in a later analysis by permuting HLA or CMV assignments 20 times. A later analysis grouped co-occurring TCRs with DBSCAN, adding TCRdist sequence similarity when clustering within HLA-allele-positive subsets. Repertoires with fewer than 30,000 or more than 120,000 public chains, plus five repertoires with anomalous nucleotide sharing, were excluded from co-occurrence clustering. As stored in TCRdb, this immuneACCESS dataset retains in-frame rearrangements with V and J assigned. A fraction of the clones does not appear; measured against another copy, unresolved V genes explain less than half of the discrepancy, and the remainder lacks a known reason. The V and J calls and the clone size are those of that table, but D and trimming were determined from the DNA. Across this sample there are approximately 70,000 clones, with around 81% seen only once. Under 6.5% of the sample is taken by the ten largest.

The sequence derives from a man in his fifties or sixties in good health and CMV-seronegative. The rearrangement combines TRBV7-3 with TRBJ1-1, with 9 middle bases fitting TRBD1. Sequences were obtained from PBMCs. The DNA reads TGTGCCAGCAGCCTGACTAGGACAGGGGATGAAGCTTTCTTT. This yields the protein CASSLTRTGDEAFF.